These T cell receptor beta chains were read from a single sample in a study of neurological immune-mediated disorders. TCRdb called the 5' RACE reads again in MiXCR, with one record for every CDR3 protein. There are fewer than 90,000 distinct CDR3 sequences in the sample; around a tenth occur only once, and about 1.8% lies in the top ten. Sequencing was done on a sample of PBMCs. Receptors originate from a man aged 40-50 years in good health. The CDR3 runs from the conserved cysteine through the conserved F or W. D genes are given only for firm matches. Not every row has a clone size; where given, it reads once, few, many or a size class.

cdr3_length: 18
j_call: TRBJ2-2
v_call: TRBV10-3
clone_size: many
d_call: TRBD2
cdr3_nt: TGTGCCATCAGTGAAACCGCTAGCACTAGCGGGAGGACCGGGGAGCTGTTTTTT
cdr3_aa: CAISETASTSGRTGELFF

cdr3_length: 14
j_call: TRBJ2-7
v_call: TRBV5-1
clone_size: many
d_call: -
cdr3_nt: TGCGCCAGCAGCCCGGGGCAGGGAATGTCAGAGCAGTACTTC
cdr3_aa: CASSPGQGMSEQYF

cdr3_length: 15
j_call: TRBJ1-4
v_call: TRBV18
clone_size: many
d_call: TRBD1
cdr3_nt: TGTGCCAGCTCACTCCGACAGGGCACTAATGAAAAACTGTTTTTT
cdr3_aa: CASSLRQGTNEKLFF

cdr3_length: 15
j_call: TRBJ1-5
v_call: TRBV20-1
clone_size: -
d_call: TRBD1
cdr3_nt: TGCAGTGCTAGAGTTCCCACAGGGGCTGGTCAGCCCCAGCATTTT
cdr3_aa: CSARVPTGAGQPQHF

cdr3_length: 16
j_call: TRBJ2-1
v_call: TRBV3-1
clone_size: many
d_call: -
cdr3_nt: TGTGCCAGCAGCCTCGGCACAGGCCTAACCTACAATGAGCAGTTCTTC
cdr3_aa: CASSLGTGLTYNEQFF

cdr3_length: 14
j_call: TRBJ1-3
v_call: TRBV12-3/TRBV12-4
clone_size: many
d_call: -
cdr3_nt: -
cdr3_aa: CASSSSEGGNTIYF

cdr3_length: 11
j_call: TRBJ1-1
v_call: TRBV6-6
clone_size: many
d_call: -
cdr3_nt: TGTGCCAGCAGTTACTTAGGCGAAGCTTTCTTT
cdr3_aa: CASSYLGEAFF

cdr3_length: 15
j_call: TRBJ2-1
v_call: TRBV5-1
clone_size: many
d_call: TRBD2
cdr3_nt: TGCGCCAGCAGCTCCACTAGCGGAACCTACAATGAGCAGTTCTTC
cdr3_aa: CASSSTSGTYNEQFF

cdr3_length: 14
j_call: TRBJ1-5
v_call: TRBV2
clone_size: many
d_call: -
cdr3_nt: TGTGCCAGCAGTGAGGGTTCAAGCAATCAGCCCCAGCATTTT
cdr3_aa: CASSEGSSNQPQHF

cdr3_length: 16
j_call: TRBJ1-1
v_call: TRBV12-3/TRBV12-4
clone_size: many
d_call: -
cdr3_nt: TGTGCCAGCGACTTATATGGGGGAGGGGAAAACACTGAAGCTTTCTTT
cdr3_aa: CASDLYGGGENTEAFF

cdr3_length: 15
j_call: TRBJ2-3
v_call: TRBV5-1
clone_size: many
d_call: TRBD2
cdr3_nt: TGCGCCAGCAGCTACCTAGCGGGAACCACAGATACGCAGTATTTT
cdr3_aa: CASSYLAGTTDTQYF

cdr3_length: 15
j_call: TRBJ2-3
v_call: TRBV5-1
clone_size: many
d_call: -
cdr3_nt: TGCGCCAGCAGCTCCCAGGAGACAGGCACAGATACGCAGTATTTT
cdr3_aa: CASSSQETGTDTQYF

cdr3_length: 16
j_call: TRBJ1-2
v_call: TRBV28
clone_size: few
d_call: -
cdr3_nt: TGTGCCAGCAGTCCACCCACCAACAGGTATAACTATGGCTACACCTTC
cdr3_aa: CASSPPTNRYNYGYTF

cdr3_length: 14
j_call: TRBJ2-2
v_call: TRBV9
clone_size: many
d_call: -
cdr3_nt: TGTGCCAGCAGCGGGGGGGGGCTAACCGGGGAGCTGTTTTTT
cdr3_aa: CASSGGGLTGELFF

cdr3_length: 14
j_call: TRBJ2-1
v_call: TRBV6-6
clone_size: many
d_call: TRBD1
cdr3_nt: TGTGCCAGCCTCGGGACAGGGGGCAGGAATGAGCAGTTCTTC
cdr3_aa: CASLGTGGRNEQFF

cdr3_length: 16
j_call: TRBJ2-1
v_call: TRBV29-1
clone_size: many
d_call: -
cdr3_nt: TGCAGCGTCCCCTCGGCCAAACAGGGCCCCTATAATGAGCAGTTCTTC
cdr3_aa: CSVPSAKQGPYNEQFF

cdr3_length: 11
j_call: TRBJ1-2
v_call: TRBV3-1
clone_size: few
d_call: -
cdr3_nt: TGTGCCAGCAGCCAAAAAAGTGGCTACACCTTC
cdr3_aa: CASSQKSGYTF

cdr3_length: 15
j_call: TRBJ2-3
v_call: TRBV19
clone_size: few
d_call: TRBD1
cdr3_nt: TGTGCCAGTAGTAACAGGGGAGCTAGCACAGATACGCAGTATTTT
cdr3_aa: CASSNRGASTDTQYF

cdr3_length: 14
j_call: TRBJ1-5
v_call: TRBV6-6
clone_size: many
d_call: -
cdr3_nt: TGTGCCAGCAGACCTTCAGACACACTGGGGCCCCAGCATTTT
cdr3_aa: CASRPSDTLGPQHF

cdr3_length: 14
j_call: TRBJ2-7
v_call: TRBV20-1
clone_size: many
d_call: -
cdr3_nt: TGCAGTGCTCGCCGAGAAGCGAACGCCTACGAGCAGTACTTC
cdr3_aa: CSARREANAYEQYF

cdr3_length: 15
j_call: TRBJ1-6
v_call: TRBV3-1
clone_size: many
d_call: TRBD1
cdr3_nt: TGTGCCAGCAGCCTATTCGACAGGGATAATTCACCCCTCCACTTT
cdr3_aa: CASSLFDRDNSPLHF

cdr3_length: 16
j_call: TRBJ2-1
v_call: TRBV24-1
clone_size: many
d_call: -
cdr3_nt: TGTGCCACCAGTGATTTGGGGATGGGCTCCTACAATGAGCAGTTCTTC
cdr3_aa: CATSDLGMGSYNEQFF

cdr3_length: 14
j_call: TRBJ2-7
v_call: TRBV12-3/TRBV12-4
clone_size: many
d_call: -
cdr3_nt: TGTGCCAGCAGTTTAATACCTCTGGGAAGCGAGCAGTACTTC
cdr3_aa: CASSLIPLGSEQYF

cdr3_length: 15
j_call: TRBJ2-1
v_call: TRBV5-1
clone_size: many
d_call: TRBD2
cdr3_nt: TGCGCCAGCAGCTTTTCCGGACTAGGCTACAATGAGCAGTTCTTC
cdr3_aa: CASSFSGLGYNEQFF

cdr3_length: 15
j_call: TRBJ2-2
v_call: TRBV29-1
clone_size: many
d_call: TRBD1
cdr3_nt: TGCAGCGTGTACTTACCGGGACAGGGGAACGGGGAGCTGTTTTTT
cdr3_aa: CSVYLPGQGNGELFF

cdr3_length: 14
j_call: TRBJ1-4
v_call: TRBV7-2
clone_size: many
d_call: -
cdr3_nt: TGTGCCAGCTCCCGGGACGCAACTAATGAAAAACTGTTTTTT
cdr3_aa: CASSRDATNEKLFF

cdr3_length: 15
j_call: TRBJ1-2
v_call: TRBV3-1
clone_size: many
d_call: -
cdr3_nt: TGTGCCAGCAGCCAAGAGTTAAGCGGGGTCTATGGCTACACCTTC
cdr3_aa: CASSQELSGVYGYTF

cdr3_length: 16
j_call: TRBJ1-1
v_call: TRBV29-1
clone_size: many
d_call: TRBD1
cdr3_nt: TGCAGCGTTGGGGGACAGGGGGCCGATATGAACACTGAAGCTTTCTTT
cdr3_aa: CSVGGQGADMNTEAFF

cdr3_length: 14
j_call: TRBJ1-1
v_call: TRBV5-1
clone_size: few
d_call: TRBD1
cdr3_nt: TGCGCCAGCAGCGGGACAGGGAAGGGGACTGAAGCTTTCTTT
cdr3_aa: CASSGTGKGTEAFF

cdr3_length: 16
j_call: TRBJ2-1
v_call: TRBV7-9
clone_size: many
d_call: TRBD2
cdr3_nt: TGTGCCAGCAGCTTAGCGCGTCTAGCGGGGGTCAATGAGCAGTTCTTC
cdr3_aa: CASSLARLAGVNEQFF

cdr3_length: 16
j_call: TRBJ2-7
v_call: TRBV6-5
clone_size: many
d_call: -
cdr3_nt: TGTGCCAGCAGTTACTCGTTGACAGGCCGAACCTACGAGCAGTACTTC
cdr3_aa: CASSYSLTGRTYEQYF

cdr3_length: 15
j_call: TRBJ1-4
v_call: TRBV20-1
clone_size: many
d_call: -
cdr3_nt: TGCAGTGCTAGAGAAGGAGACAGTGGTAATGAAAAACTGTTTTTT
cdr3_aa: CSAREGDSGNEKLFF

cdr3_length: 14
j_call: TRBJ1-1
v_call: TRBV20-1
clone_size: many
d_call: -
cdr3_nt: TGCAGTGCCGAGGGGGACGGACCGAACACTGAAGCTTTCTTT
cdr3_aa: CSAEGDGPNTEAFF

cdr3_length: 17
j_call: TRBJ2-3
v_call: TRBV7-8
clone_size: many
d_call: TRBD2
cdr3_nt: TGTGCCAGCAGCCCGGTTAGGACTAGCGGGAGGTTAGATACGCAGTATTTT
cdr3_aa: CASSPVRTSGRLDTQYF

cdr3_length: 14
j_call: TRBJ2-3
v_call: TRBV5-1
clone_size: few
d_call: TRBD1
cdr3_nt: TGCGCCAGCAGATGGACAGGTTCCACAGATACGCAGTATTTT
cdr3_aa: CASRWTGSTDTQYF

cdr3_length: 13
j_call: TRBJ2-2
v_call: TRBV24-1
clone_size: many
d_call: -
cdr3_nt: TGTGCCGCCGGATTTTTAAACACCGGGGAGCTGTTTTTT
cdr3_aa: CAAGFLNTGELFF

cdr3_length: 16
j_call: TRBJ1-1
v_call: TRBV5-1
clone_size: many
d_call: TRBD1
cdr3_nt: TGCGCCAGCAGCTTGGCCCCGGACAGGTCGTACACTGAAGCTTTCTTT
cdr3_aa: CASSLAPDRSYTEAFF

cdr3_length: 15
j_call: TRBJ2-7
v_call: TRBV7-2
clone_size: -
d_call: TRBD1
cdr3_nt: TGTGCCAGCAGCCCATTGGGACAGGGGGCCTACGATCAGTACTTC
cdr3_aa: CASSPLGQGAYDQYF

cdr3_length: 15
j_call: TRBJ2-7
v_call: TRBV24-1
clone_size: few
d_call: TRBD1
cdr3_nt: TGTGCCACCAGTGATCCCGGGACAGGGGACTACGAGCAGTACTTC
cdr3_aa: CATSDPGTGDYEQYF

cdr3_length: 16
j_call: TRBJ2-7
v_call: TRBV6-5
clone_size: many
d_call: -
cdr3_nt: TGTGCCAGCAGTTCGGCAATGGCCGCAAACTACTACGAGCAGTACTTC
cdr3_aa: CASSSAMAANYYEQYF

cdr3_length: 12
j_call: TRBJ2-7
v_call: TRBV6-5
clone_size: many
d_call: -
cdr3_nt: TGTGCCAGGACGGGGCTTATCTACGAGCAGTACTTC
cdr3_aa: CARTGLIYEQYF

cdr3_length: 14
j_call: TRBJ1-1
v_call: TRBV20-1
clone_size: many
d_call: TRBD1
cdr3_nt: TGCAGTGCTACCTACAGGGGAAGCGACACTGAAGCTTTCTTT
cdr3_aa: CSATYRGSDTEAFF

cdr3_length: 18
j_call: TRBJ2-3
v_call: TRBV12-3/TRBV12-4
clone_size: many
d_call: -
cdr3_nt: TGTGCCAGCAGTCCTTCCCCGGGACTCGGATCTAGCACAGATACGCAGTATTTT
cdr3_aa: CASSPSPGLGSSTDTQYF

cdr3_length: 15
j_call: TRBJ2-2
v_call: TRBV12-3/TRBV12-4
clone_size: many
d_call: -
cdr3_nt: TGTGCCATCCATTTATACAGTTCGAACACCGGGGAGCTGTTTTTT
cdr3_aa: CAIHLYSSNTGELFF

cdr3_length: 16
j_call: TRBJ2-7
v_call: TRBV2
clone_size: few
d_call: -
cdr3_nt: TGTGCCAGCAGTGAAGGCCGGATTCCCTCAGGCTACGAGCAGTACTTC
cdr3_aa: CASSEGRIPSGYEQYF

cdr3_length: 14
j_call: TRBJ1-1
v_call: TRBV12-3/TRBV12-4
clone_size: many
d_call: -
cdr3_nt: TGTGCCAGCAGTTTAGCGAAACGATTGACTGAAGCTTTCTTT
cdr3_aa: CASSLAKRLTEAFF

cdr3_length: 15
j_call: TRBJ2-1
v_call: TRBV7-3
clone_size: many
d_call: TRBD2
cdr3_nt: TGTGCCAGCAGCCCTAGCGGGAGGGCTGATAATGAGCAGTTCTTC
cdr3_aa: CASSPSGRADNEQFF

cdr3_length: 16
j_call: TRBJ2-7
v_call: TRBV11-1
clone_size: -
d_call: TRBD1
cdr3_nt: TGTGCCAGCAGCTCCGGACAGGGGCTTCTAGGTTTGGAGCAGTACTTC
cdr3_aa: CASSSGQGLLGLEQYF

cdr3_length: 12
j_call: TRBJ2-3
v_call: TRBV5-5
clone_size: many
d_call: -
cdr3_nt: TGTGCCAGCAGCCCGGACCCCCCCACGCAGTATTTT
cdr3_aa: CASSPDPPTQYF

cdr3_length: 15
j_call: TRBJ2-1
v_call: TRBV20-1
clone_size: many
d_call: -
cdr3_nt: TGCAGTGCGCCACCCGAGGTCCCTGGATACAATGAGCAGTTCTTC
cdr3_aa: CSAPPEVPGYNEQFF

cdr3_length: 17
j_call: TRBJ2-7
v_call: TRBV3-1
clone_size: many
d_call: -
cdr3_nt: TGTGCCAGCAGCCGATTCGCGCCGGCGAGCGGAACCTACGAGCAGTACTTC
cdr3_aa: CASSRFAPASGTYEQYF

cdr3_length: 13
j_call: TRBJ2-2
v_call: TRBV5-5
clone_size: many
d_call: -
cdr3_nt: TGTGCCAGCAGCTTGGAATTCACCGGGGAGCTGTTTTTT
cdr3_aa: CASSLEFTGELFF

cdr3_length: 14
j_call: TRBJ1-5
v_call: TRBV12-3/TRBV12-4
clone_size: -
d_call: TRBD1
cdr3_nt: TGTGCCAGCAGCCATCCGGGACAGGGATCAGCCCAGCATTTT
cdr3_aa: CASSHPGQGSAQHF

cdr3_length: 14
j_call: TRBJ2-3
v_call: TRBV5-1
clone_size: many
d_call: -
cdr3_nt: TGCGCCAGCAGCTTGGAGATTAGCACAGATACGCAGTATTTT
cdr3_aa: CASSLEISTDTQYF

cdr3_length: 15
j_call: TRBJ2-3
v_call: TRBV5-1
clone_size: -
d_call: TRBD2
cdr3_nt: TGCGCCAGCAGCTTGACTAGCGGGAGGCCAGATACGCAGTATTTT
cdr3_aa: CASSLTSGRPDTQYF

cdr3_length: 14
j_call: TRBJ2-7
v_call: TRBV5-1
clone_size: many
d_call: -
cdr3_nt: TGCGCCAGCAGCATCGGACACGTGTCCTACGAGCAGTACTTC
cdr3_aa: CASSIGHVSYEQYF

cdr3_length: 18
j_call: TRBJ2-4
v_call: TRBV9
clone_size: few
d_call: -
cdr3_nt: TGTGCCAGCAGCGTAGAAGGCACAGGCCGTCTAGCCAAAAACATTCAGTACTTC
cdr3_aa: CASSVEGTGRLAKNIQYF